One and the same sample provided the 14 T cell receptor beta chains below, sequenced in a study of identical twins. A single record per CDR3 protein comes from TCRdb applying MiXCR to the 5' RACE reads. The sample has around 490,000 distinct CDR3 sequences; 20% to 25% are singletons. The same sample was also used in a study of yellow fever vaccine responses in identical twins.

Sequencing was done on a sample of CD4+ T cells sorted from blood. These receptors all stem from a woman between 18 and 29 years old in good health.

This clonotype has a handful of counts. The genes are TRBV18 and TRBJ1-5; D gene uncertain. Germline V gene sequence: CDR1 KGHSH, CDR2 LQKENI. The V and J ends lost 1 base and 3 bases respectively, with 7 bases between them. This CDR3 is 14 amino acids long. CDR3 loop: CASSPRRDNQPQHF. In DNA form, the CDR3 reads TGTGCCAGCTCACCACGGAGGGACAATCAGCCCCAGCATTTT.

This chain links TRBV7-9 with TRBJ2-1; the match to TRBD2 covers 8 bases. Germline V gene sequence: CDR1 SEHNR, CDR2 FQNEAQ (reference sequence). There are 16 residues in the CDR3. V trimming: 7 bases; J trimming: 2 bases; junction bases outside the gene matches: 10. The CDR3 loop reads CASNPTRGGAYNEQFF. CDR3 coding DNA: TGTGCCAGCAACCCAACTCGGGGGGGAGCCTACAATGAGCAGTTCTTC.

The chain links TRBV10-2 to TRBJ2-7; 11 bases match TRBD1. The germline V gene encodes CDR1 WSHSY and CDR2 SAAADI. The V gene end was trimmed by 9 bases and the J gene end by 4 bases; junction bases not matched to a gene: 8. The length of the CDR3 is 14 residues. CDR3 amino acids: CASQDRGRTYEQYV. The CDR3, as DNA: TGCGCCAGTCAGGACAGGGGGCGCACATACGAGCAGTACGTC.

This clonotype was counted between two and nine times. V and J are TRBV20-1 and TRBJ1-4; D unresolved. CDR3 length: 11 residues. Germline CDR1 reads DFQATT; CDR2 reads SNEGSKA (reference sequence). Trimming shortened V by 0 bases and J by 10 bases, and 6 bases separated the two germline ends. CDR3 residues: CSAREVAKLFF. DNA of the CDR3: TGCAGTGCTAGAGAAGTTGCAAAACTGTTTTTT.

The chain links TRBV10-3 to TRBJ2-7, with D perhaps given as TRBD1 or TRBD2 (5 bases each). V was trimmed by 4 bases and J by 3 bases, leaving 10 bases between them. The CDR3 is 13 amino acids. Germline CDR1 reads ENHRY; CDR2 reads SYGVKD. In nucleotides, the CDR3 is TGTGCCATCAGTGTGGGGGAAGACTACGAGCAGTACGTC. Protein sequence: CAISVGEDYEQYV.

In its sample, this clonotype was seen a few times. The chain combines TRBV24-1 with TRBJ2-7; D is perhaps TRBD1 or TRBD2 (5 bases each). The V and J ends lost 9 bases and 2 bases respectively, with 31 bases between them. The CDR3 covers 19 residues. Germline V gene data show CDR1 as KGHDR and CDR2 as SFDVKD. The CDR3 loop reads CATPKCLLARDVIPYEQYF. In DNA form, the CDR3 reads TGTGCCACCCCGAAGTGTCTCTTGGCCCGGGACGTCATTCCCTACGAGCAGTACTTC.

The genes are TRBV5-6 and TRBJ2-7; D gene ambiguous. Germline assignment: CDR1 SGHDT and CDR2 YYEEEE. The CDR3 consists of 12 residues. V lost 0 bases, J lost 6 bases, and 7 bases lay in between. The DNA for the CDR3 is TGTGCCAGCAGCTTGGGGACGGGCGAGCAGTACGTC. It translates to CASSLGTGEQYV.

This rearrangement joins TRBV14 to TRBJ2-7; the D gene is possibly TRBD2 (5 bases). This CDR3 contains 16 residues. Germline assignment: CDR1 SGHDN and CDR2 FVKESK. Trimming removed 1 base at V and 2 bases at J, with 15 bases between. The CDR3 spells CASSQGLAVPPYEQYF. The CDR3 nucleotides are TGTGCCAGCAGCCAAGGGCTAGCCGTACCGCCCTACGAGCAGTACTTC. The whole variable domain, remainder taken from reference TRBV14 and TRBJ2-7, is EAGVTQFPSHSVIEKGQTVTLRCDPISGHDNLYWYRRVMGKEIKFLLHFVKESKQDESGMPNNRFLAERTGGTYSTLKVQPAELEDSGVYFCASSQGLAVPPYEQYFGPGTRLTVT.

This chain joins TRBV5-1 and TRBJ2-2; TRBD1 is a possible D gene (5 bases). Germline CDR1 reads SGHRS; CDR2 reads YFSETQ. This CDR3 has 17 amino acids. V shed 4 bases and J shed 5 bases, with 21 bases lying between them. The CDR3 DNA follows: TGCGCCAGCAGCCGGCAGGGTCTGGATCATAAAACCGGGGAGCTGTTTTTT. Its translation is CASSRQGLDHKTGELFF.

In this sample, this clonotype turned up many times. The CDR3: CASSGVPGQITEAFF. In DNA form, the CDR3 reads TGTGCCAGCAGTGGGGTCCCGGGGCAAATCACTGAAGCTTTCTTT. This chain connects TRBV25-1 to TRBJ1-1; tentatively, D is TRBD1 (5 bases). Germline V gene data show CDR1 as MGHDK and CDR2 as SYGVNS. The CDR3 loop spans 15 amino acids. V was shortened by 4 bases and J by 4 bases, with 16 bases between the two germline ends.

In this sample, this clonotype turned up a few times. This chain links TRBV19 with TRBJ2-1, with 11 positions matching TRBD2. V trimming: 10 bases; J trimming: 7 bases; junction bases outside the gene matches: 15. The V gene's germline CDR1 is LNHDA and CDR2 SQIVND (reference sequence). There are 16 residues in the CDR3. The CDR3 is CATETSGSAGRNEQFF. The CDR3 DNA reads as TGTGCCACCGAAACTAGCGGGAGCGCAGGTCGGAATGAGCAGTTCTTC. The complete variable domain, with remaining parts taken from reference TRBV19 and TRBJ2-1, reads DGGITQSPKYLFRKEGQNVTLSCEQNLNHDAMYWYRQDPGQGLRLIYYSQIVNDFQKGDIAEGYSVSREKKESFPLTVTSAQKNPTAFYLCATETSGSAGRNEQFFGPGTRLTVL.

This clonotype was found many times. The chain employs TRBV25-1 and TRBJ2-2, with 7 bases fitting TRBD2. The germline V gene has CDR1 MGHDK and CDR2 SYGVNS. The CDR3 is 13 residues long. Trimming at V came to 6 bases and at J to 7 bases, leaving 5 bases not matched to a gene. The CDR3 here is CASSLPGGGELFF. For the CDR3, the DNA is TGTGCCAGCAGCCTCCCGGGAGGCGGGGAGCTGTTTTTT.

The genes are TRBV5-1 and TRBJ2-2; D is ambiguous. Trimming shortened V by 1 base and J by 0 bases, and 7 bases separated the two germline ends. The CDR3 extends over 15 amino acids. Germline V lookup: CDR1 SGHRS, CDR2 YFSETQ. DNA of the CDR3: TGCGCCAGCAGCTTGACAGTTTCGAACACCGGGGAGCTGTTTTTT. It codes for CASSLTVSNTGELFF.

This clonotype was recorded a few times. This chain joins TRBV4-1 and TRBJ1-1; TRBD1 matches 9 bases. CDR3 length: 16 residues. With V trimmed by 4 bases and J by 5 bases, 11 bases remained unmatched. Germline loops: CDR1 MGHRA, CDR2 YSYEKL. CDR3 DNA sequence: TGCGCCAGCAGCCCACATGGTGGACAGGGGCGAACTGAAGCTTTCTTT. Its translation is CASSPHGGQGRTEAFF.